A selection of T cell receptor beta chains follows, all from one sample in a study of T cells in Graves' hyperthyroidism and ophthalmopathy. TCRdb re-derived calls from the multiplex PCR reads in MiXCR, one entry per CDR3 protein. The sample consists of about 360,000 distinct CDR3 sequences, approximately 19% of them appearing once. The sequencing input was blood. Every receptor here comes from a woman under 30 with Graves' hyperthyroidism. The CDR3 runs from the conserved cysteine through the conserved F or W. The D gene is left open where the match is weak. Expanded clones get a size class; other rows say once, few or many, or leave the size out.

clone size,D gene,V gene,J gene,CDR3 DNA,CDR3 protein
NA,TRBD1,TRBV29-1,TRBJ2-5,TGCAGCGTGCGGACAGGCAGGGCGTGGGAGACCCAGTACTTC,CSVRTGRAWETQYF
many,NA,TRBV20-1,TRBJ1-1,TGCAGTGCTAGTGTCAGAGGCACTGAAGCTTTCTTT,CSASVRGTEAFF
many,NA,TRBV12-3/TRBV12-4,TRBJ1-5,TGTGCCAGCAGTGACGGGGCCAATCAGCCCCAGCATTTT,CASSDGANQPQHF
few,TRBD1,TRBV6-2/TRBV6-3,TRBJ1-1,TGTGCCAGCAGACGGACAGGGCCGGGGAACACTGAAGCTTTCTTT,CASRRTGPGNTEAFF
many,NA,TRBV12-3/TRBV12-4,TRBJ2-5,TGTGCCAGCAGCCCCGGGACGGCCGCAAGGGGGGAGACCCAGTACTTC,CASSPGTAARGETQYF
many,NA,TRBV6-5,TRBJ1-3,TGTGCCAGCAGTTATAAGGGGGCTGGAAACACCATATATTTT,CASSYKGAGNTIYF
few,NA,TRBV12-3/TRBV12-4,TRBJ1-1,TGTGCCAGCAGTAAAGGGACTGGCACTGAAGCTTTCTTT,CASSKGTGTEAFF
many,TRBD2,TRBV20-1,TRBJ2-7,TGCAGTGCTAACTTACTAGCGGGGACTGCGAGCTCCTACGAGCAGTACTTC,CSANLLAGTASSYEQYF
many,NA,TRBV12-3/TRBV12-4,TRBJ1-2,TGTGCCAGCAGTTTAATGTCACCGGGCAACTATGGCTACACCTTC,CASSLMSPGNYGYTF
many,NA,TRBV10-3,TRBJ2-2,TGTGCCATCAGTGAGTCGGGGCCCGCGAACACCGGGGAGCTGTTTTTT,CAISESGPANTGELFF
NA,NA,TRBV28,TRBJ1-5,TGTGCCAGCAGACTTACAGGGTATAGCAATCAGCCCCAGCATTTT,CASRLTGYSNQPQHF
NA,NA,TRBV19,TRBJ2-7,TGTGCCAGTAGTATAGATCCGGTACAGGTTCAGTACTTC,CASSIDPVQVQYF
many,NA,TRBV12-3/TRBV12-4,TRBJ1-3,TGTGCCAGCAGATTTCGAAACACCATATATTTT,CASRFRNTIYF
many,NA,TRBV5-1,TRBJ2-7,TGCGCCAGCAGCTTGGTTCAAGACGAGCAGTACTTC,CASSLVQDEQYF
many,NA,TRBV7-9,TRBJ1-2,TGTGCCAGCAGCTTAGGGGTCGTGGGCTTAAACTATGGCTACACCTTC,CASSLGVVGLNYGYTF
many,NA,TRBV6-1,TRBJ1-5,TGTGCCAGCAGCCCCGGGCTAACCCATCAGCCCCAGCATTTT,CASSPGLTHQPQHF
NA,TRBD1,TRBV5-1,TRBJ1-6,TGCGCCAGCAGCTTGACAGGGGAGGGTTCACCCCTCCACTTT,CASSLTGEGSPLHF
few,NA,TRBV3-1,TRBJ2-2,TGTGCCAGCGCCTCAGACTTGAACACCGGGGAGCTGTTTTTT,CASASDLNTGELFF